Detailed here is one T cell receptor beta chain. Clones were read by immunoSEQ multiplex PCR, and TCRdb kept only the in-frame ones, dropping some. The sample contains around 20,000 clones, around 86% of which appear only once. This entry is derived from a study of sequential checkpoint blockade in melanoma. Study information: Arm A got nivolumab then ipilimumab; arm B the reverse, 1:1. Maintenance nivolumab came after either treatment sequence.

The CDR3 is 20 amino acids. Trimming removed 2 bases from V and 10 bases from J; junction bases left unmatched: 23. CDR1 and CDR2 (germline): LGHNA, YNFKEQ. Treatment specified: randomized to nivolumab then ipilimumab (arm A) or the reverse (arm B). No patient had prior DNA-damaging chemotherapy. Sorted cells were live CD3+CD8+, lacking CD19 and CD56, from PBMCs. The chain has TRBV4-2 and TRBJ2-5; 12 positions match TRBD2. The sample here was CD8+ T cells sorted from blood (inferred from file names), taken from a patient given nivolumab and ipilimumab in sequence. The source of this sequence is a human donor with melanoma. The CDR3 sequence is CASSQHSPGGQGLAGGGQYF. The CDR3 region has the DNA TGTGCCAGCAGCCAACATTCCCCCGGGGGGCAGGGGCTAGCGGGAGGGGGCCAGTACTTC.